Included here is one TCR beta chain sequence, with context. The entry originates in a study of shared clonotypes between healthy human individuals. V lost 1 base and J 4 bases, leaving 7 bases between the germline ends. Germline CDR1 and CDR2: MNHNS and SASEGT. The CDR3 length is 13 residues. Per the authors' pipeline: ImmunoSEQ output held junction-only sequences without quality scores, so filtering differed. Clones were sequenced by immunoSEQ multiplex PCR, and TCRdb holds only the in-frame ones, with some missing. That table is the source of V, J and clone size, and D and trimming were worked out from the DNA. The sample shows some 1,600,000 clones, approximately 98% of them seen only once.

The rearrangement uses TRBV6-1 and TRBJ1-2; D might be TRBD1 (5 bases). The specimen sequenced was naive CD4+ T cells sorted from blood. Documented subset: CD45RA+ positively selected. This TCR came from a man under 40 in good health. CDR3 amino acids: CASSEGRVYGYTF. CDR3 bases: TGTGCCAGCAGTGAAGGCAGGGTCTATGGCTACACCTTC.